The clone carrying this TCR beta chain was picked up many times. Construction of the TCRbeta library involved unique molecular identifiers. Via MiXCR, TCRdb re-called the PCR reads, giving one row per CDR3 protein. The sample records 200,000 to 300,000 distinct CDR3 sequences, 9.5% to 15% being singletons. The CDR3 consists of 15 residues. V shed 5 bases, J shed 2 bases, and the junction held 9 bases outside the gene matches. CDR1 MDHEN and CDR2 SYDVKM come from the germline V gene. This entry belongs to a study of T-cell reconstitution after alpha-beta-depleted transplantation in children. This clonotype was obtained from a human donor who donated a stem cell graft to a child with acute lymphoblastic leukemia. The V and J genes are TRBV28 and TRBJ2-7; 7 positions match TRBD1. The specimen was PBMCs from the stem cell graft donor, collected from the stem cell graft. The CDR3 here is CASSPGTVRPYEQYF. The CDR3 DNA reads as TGTGCCAGCAGTCCTGGGACAGTCCGCCCCTACGAGCAGTACTTC.